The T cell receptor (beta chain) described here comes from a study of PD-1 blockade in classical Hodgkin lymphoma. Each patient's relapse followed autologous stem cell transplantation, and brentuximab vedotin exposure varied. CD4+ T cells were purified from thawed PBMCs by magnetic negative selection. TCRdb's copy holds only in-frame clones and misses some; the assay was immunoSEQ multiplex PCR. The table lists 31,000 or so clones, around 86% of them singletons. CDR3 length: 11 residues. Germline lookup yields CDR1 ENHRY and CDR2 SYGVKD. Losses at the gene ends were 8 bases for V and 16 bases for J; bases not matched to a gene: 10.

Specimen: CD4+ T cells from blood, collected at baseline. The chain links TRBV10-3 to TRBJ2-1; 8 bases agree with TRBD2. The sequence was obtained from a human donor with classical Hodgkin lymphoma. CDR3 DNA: TGTGCCATCGGTAGCGGGGTTGGGCAATTCTTC. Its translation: CAIGSGVGQFF.